Reported below is one T cell receptor beta chain. The antigen remains undetermined. These data belong to a study of CD8 T cells in Susac syndrome. Study context: Among the sequenced Susac syndrome patients, roughly 6 had active disease while roughly 8 were in remission.

Random hexamers were used to reverse transcribe roughly 0.45 to 1 ug of RNA. TCRdb ran MiXCR on the immunoSEQ multiplex PCR reads and lists one entry per CDR3 protein. The table shows about 190,000 distinct CDR3 sequences, with approximately 94% occurring only once. TEMRA cells were FACS-enriched, with CD8+ and CD4+ T cells isolated negatively. Trimming shortened V by 8 bases and J by 5 bases, and 9 bases separated the two germline ends. The germline V gene has CDR1 MNHEY and CDR2 SVGAGI. The CDR3 loop spans 11 amino acids. Study results and limitations: Individuals included in the TCR sequencing and HLA analysis were acknowledged by the study to be relatively few in number. In Susac patients, clonal expansion was not detected in CD4+ cells.

This clonotype was obtained from a human donor with Susac syndrome. The rearrangement links TRBV6-5 to TRBJ2-5; D remains unclear. Sample: CD4+ T cells from PBMCs. CDR3 sequence reads: CASQAIETQYF. CDR3 coding DNA: TGTGCCAGCCAGGCAATCGAGACCCAGTACTTC.